The clone carrying this T cell receptor beta chain showed up just once. This sample is part of a study of blood T cell repertoires in COVID-19. Per the original methods: From reference gene primer amplification, estimates of nucleated cell counts were derived. Data came from immunoSEQ multiplex PCR; TCRdb stores just in-frame clones and leaves some out. That table is the source of V, J and clone size, and D and trimming were worked out from the DNA. The sample has about 68,000 clones, around 86% seen once; the top ten hold almost 1.5%. The CDR3 totals 16 residues. Germline-derived CDR1 and CDR2 are MGHRA and YSYEKL. V trimming: 1 base; J trimming: 1 base; junction bases outside the gene matches: 5.

The V gene is TRBV4-1, the J gene TRBJ2-3; TRBD2 matches at 7 bases. What was sequenced was peripheral blood. The source is a woman in her sixties with acute or convalescent COVID-19. The CDR3 DNA sequence: TGCGCCAGCAGCCAAGTATCTGCGGGGGGCACAGATACGCAGTATTTT. Translated, it gives CASSQVSAGGTDTQYF.